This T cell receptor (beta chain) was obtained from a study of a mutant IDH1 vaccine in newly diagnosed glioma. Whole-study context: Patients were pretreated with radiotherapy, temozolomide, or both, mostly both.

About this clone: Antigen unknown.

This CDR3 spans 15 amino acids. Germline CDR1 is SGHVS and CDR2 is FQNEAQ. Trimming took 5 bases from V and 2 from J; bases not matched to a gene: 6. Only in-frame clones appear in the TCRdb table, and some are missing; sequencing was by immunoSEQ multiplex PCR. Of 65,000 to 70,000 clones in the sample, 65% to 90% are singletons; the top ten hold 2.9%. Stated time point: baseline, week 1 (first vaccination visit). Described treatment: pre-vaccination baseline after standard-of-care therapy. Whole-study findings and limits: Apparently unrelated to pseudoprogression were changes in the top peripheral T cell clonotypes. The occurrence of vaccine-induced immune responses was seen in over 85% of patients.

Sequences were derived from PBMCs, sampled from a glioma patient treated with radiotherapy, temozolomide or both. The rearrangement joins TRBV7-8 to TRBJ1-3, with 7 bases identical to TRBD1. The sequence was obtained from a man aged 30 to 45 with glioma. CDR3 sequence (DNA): TGTGCCAGCAGCCAAGGACAGGCCACTGGAAACACCATATATTTT. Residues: CASSQGQATGNTIYF.